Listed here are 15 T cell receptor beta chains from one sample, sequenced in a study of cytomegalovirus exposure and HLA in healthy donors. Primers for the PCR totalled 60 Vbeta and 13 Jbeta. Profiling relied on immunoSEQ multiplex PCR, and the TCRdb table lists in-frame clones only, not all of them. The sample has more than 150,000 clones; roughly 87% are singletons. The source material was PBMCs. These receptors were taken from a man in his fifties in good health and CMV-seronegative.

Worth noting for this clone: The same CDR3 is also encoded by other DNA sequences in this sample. CDR3 nucleotide sequence: TGTGCCAGCAGCTTAGGGACTAGTGGATTCACAGATACGCAGTATTTT. Its translation is CASSLGTSGFTDTQYF. The V call is TRBV7-3, the J call TRBJ2-3; 8 positions agree with TRBD2. Germline CDR1 and CDR2: SGHTA and FQGTGA. The CDR3 sequence is 16 residues long. V lost 2 bases to trimming and J lost 2 bases; unmatched junction nucleotides: 6.

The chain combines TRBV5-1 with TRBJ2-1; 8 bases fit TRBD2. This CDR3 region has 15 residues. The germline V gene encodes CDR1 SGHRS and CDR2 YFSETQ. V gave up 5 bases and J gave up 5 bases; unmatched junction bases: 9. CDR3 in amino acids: CASRPGLARDNEQFF. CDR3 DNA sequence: TGCGCCAGCAGGCCCGGACTAGCTCGAGACAATGAGCAGTTCTTC.

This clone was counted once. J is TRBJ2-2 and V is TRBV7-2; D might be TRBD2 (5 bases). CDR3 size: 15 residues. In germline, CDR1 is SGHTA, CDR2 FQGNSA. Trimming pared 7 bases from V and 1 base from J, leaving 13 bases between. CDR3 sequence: CASKWRQRNTGELFF. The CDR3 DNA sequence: TGTGCCAGCAAATGGAGGCAGAGGAACACCGGGGAGCTGTTTTTT.

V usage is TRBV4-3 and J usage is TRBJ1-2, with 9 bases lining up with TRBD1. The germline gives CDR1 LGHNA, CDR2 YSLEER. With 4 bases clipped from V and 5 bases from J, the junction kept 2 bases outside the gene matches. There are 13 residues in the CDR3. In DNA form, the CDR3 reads TGCGCCAGCAGCCTGGGACAGGGATATGGCTACACCTTC. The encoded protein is CASSLGQGYGYTF.

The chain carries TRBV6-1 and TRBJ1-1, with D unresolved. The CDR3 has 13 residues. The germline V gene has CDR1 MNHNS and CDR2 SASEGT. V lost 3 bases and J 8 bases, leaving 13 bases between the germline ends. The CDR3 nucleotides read TGTGCCAGCAGTGAGATTAGGCGGGGAGAAGCTTTCTTT. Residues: CASSEIRRGEAFF.

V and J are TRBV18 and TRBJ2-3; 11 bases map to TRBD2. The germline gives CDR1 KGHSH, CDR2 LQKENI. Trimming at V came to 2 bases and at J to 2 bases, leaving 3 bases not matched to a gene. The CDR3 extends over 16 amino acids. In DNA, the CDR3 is TGTGCCAGCTCACCAGGACTAGCGGGTTTCACAGATACGCAGTATTTT. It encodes CASSPGLAGFTDTQYF.

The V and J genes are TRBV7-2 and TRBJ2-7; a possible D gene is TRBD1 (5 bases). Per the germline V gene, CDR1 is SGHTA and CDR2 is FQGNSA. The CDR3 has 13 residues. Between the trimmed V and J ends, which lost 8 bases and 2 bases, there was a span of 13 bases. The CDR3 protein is CASSKQGPYEQYF. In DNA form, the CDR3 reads TGTGCCAGCTCCAAGCAGGGCCCCTACGAGCAGTACTTC.

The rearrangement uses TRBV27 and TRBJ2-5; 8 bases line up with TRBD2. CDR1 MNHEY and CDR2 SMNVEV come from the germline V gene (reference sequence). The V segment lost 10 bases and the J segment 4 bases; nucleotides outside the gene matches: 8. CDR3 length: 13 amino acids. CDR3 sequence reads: CATRLALRETQYF. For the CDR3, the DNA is TGTGCCACCAGACTAGCGTTGCGAGAGACCCAGTACTTC.

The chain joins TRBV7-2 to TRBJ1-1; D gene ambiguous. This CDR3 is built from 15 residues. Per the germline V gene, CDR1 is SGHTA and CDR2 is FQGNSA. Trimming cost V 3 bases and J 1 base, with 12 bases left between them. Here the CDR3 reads CASSFSGFGNTEAFF. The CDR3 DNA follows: TGTGCCAGCAGCTTTTCTGGTTTCGGGAACACTGAAGCTTTCTTT.

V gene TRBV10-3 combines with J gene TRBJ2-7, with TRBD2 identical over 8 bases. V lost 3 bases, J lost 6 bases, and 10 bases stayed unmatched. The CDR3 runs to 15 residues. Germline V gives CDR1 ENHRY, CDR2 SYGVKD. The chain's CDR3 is CAISEVAGTTSEQYF. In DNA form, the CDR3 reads TGTGCCATCAGTGAAGTAGCGGGGACCACATCCGAGCAGTACTTC.

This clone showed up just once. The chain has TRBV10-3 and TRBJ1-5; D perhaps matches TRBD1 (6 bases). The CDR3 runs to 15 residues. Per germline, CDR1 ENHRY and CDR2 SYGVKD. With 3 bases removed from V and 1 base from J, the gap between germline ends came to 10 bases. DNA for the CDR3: TGTGCCATCAGTGACGGGGGGCTAAGCAATCAGCCCCAGCATTTT. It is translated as CAISDGGLSNQPQHF.

The CDR3 bases are TGTGCCAGCAGCTTAGGGGCTGGCGGGGGCAACCAAGAGACCCAGTACTTC. This encodes CASSLGAGGGNQETQYF. The V and J genes are TRBV7-9 and TRBJ2-5; weak D call: TRBD2 (7 bases). The CDR3 sequence is 17 residues long. The V end was cut by 1 base, the J end by 0 bases, with 15 bases between. CDR1 and CDR2 from the germline V gene are SEHNR and FQNEAQ (reference sequence).

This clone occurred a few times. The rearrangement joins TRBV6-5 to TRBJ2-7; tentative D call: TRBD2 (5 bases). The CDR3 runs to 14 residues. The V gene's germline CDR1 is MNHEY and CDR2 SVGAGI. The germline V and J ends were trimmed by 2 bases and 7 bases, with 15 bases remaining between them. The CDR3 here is CASSYDAHGIEQYF. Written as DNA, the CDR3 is TGTGCCAGCAGTTACGACGCCCACGGGATAGAGCAGTACTTC.

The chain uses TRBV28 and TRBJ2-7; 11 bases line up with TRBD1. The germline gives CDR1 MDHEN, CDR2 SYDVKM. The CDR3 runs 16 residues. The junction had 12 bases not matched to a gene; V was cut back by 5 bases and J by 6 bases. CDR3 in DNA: TGTGCCAGCAGTGGGGGTGGACAGGGGGCAGCTCGCGAGCAGTACTTC. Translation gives CASSGGGQGAAREQYF.

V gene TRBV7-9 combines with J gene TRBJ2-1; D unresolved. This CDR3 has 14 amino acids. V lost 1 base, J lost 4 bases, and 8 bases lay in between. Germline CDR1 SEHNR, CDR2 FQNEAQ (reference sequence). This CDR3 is CASSLVPLYNEQFF. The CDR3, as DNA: TGTGCCAGCAGCTTAGTTCCCCTATACAATGAGCAGTTCTTC.